This T cell receptor beta chain is drawn from a study of blood T cell repertoires in COVID-19. The overall study: There were acute and convalescent COVID-19 samples, and they came from the United States, Italy and Spain. Sources were T cells, B-cell-depleted T cells, or PBMCs; the material itself was cDNA or gDNA.

With respect to this clone: At one of its ends the junction is not consistent with the germline gene, which may arise from a read error.

The CDR3 is 18 amino acids. Per germline, CDR1 LGHDT and CDR2 YNNKEL (reference sequence). Sequenced by immunoSEQ multiplex PCR; TCRdb stores in-frame clones only, minus some. The data show some 100,000 clones, 90% seen once. The chain employs TRBV3-1 (or the pseudogene TRBV3-2) and TRBJ2-1; TRBD2 matches 10 bases. The sequenced material came from peripheral blood. The TCR originated in a man aged 50 or older with acute or convalescent COVID-19. CDR3: CAGSQDWLAGVPYNEQFF. The CDR3 DNA reads TGTGCCGGCAGCCAAGATTGGCTAGCGGGAGTACCCTACAATGAGCAGTTCTTC.